This T cell receptor beta chain emerged from a study of monozygotic twins with inflammatory bowel disease. Study results and caveats: Lower TCRbeta diversity (inverse Simpson) was seen in IBD patients than in healthy co-twins. Twin pairs that were concordant did not differ from discordant pairs in repertoire similarity, possibly from limited power.

Blood (about 2.5 ml) was collected from every donor individually. Every TCR library consumed 3500 ng of total RNA. TCRdb processed the 5' RACE reads again and assigns one entry to each CDR3 protein, with no DNA. The sample spans 150,000 to 200,000 distinct CDR3 sequences; the ten largest clones claim 6% to 9.5%. With regard to this clonotype: As yet, its antigen is unknown.

The CDR3 length is 18 residues. The germline V gene has CDR1 LGHNA and CDR2 YSLEER. Material: blood. The chain couples TRBV4-3 to TRBJ1-2; the TCRdb call, TRBD1, lacks DNA for checking. This receptor was taken from a human donor with ulcerative colitis or Crohn's disease, or a healthy co-twin of an affected twin (not recorded which). CDR3 region: CASSQDGAGGAHPDGYTF.